Here is one T cell receptor (beta chain) with its context. V lost 3 bases, J lost 6 bases, and 1 base stayed unmatched. The CDR3 extends over 12 amino acids. Germline V gene sequence: CDR1 SGHTS, CDR2 YDEGEE. The sample belongs to a study of shared clonotypes between healthy human individuals. Study details: A couple of women and a few men aged 18 to 49 served as donors.

Replicate PCRs from sorted subsets contained approximately 220 ng DNA, which is some 30,000 T cell genomes. Here immunoSEQ multiplex PCR was the method, and the copy in TCRdb shows in-frame clones only, minus some. The data contain about 2 million clones, approximately 95% of them singletons. The V gene is TRBV5-8, the J gene TRBJ1-1; TRBD1 agrees at 8 bases. This sequence was found in a man aged 18-30 years in good health. Material: naive CD4+ T cells sorted from blood. The subset denotes: CD45RA+ positively selected. CDR3 region: CASSSQGAEAFF. The CDR3, as DNA: TGTGCCAGCAGCTCACAGGGGGCTGAAGCTTTCTTT.